These 5 T cell receptor beta chains were all obtained from the same sample, sequenced in a study of a mutant IDH1 vaccine in newly diagnosed glioma. Time point indicated: baseline, week 1 (first vaccination visit). Treatment defined: pre-vaccination baseline after standard-of-care therapy. TCRdb's copy holds only in-frame clones and misses some; the assay was immunoSEQ multiplex PCR. The table has 55,000 to 70,000 clones, more than 65% seen once. The input for sequencing was PBMCs, taken from a glioma patient treated with radiotherapy, temozolomide or both. These receptors came from a man aged 50-60 years with glioma.

This chain connects TRBV6-6 to TRBJ2-2; D is possibly TRBD1 (6 bases). The CDR3 totals 16 residues. The V gene lost 6 bases and the J gene lost 6 bases, with 20 bases spanning the gap. Germline V gene data show CDR1 as MNHNY and CDR2 as SVGAGI (reference sequence). The DNA of the CDR3 is TGTGCCAGCAGCTTGTCTACAGGGTACTCCGCCGGGGAGCTGTTTTTT. Its protein is CASSLSTGYSAGELFF.

The V gene is TRBV5-4, the J gene TRBJ2-1, with D perhaps TRBD1 (6 bases). V was cut by 2 bases and J by 5 bases, with 11 bases left in between. CDR3 length: 14 amino acids. The V gene's germline CDR1 is SGHNT and CDR2 YYREEE (reference sequence). The DNA of the CDR3 is TGTGCCAGCAGCTTTCCAACAGGGCACAATGAGCAGTTCTTC. It yields the protein CASSFPTGHNEQFF.

The gene calls are TRBV15 and TRBJ1-1, with D tentatively TRBD1 (5 bases). The ends were cut back, 5 bases at V and 1 base at J, with 14 bases in the middle. Germline CDR1 reads LNHNV; CDR2 reads YYDKDF (reference sequence). This CDR3 contains 15 residues. The CDR3 sequence is CATSPRTPENTEAFF. The CDR3 bases are TGTGCCACCAGCCCAAGGACACCTGAGAACACTGAAGCTTTCTTT.

This clone turned up a few times. The chain uses TRBV20-1 and TRBJ1-1; possible D gene TRBD1, 6 bases. Germline V gene data show CDR1 as DFQATT and CDR2 as SNEGSKA (reference sequence). The CDR3 totals 11 residues. The V and J ends lost 2 bases and 8 bases respectively, with 9 bases between them. The CDR3 coding sequence is TGCAGTGCTAGACCGGGACAAGAAGCTTTCTTT. Encoded protein: CSARPGQEAFF.

The chain uses TRBV5-1 and TRBJ1-2; TRBD1 agrees at 7 bases. With V trimmed by 4 bases and J by 7 bases, 13 bases remained unmatched. The CDR3 is 15 amino acids. Germline V CDR1 and CDR2: SGHRS, YFSETQ. The CDR3 loop reads CASSQSGGVRGGYTF. The CDR3 nucleotides are TGCGCCAGCAGCCAATCAGGGGGGGTCCGTGGTGGCTACACCTTC.